This T cell receptor beta chain was captured in a study of cytomegalovirus exposure and HLA in healthy donors. V lost 7 bases and J lost 0, with 9 bases in between. The CDR3 is 14 amino acids. In germline, CDR1 is MNHEY, CDR2 SVGAGI. Generated by immunoSEQ multiplex PCR, the TCRdb table keeps only in-frame clones and is missing some. The table includes about 72,000 clones, 94% detected once. General study points: Among TCR beta chains, those listed as cytomegalovirus-associated numbered over 150. The majority of TCR sequences were rare, yet some public TCRs appeared in many donors. As was reported, the classifier diagnosed cytomegalovirus status with high specificity and sensitivity. CMV antigen specificity of three CMV-associated chains was confirmed in vitro.

Concerning this clone: Antigen specificity is unknown.

This chain uses TRBV6-5 with TRBJ2-2, with D perhaps TRBD1 (6 bases). Sequencing was performed on PBMCs. The TCR sequence derives from a woman aged 18-29 years in good health and CMV-seronegative. The CDR3 coding sequence is TGTGCCAGCAAGTCAGGGGCGAACACCGGGGAGCTGTTTTTT. It yields the protein CASKSGANTGELFF.